This T cell receptor beta chain was sequenced during a study of blood T cell repertoires in COVID-19. The protocol was immunoSEQ multiplex PCR, while the TCRdb copy is restricted to in-frame clones and leaves out a portion. The table shows roughly 17,000 clones, with 89% occurring only once. CDR1 is MGHRA and CDR2 is YSYEKL in the germline V gene. CDR3 length equals 17 residues. The V and J ends lost 4 bases and 5 bases, in that order; junction bases with no gene match: 11. The genes are TRBV4-1 and TRBJ2-5, with TRBD2 identical over 12 bases. Sequences were obtained from peripheral blood. This TCR came from a man of 80 years or more with acute or convalescent COVID-19. CDR3 sequence (DNA): TGCGCCAGCAGCCGGTTCCCCGGACTAGCGGGATCGGAGACCCAGTACTTC. Translated, it gives CASSRFPGLAGSETQYF.